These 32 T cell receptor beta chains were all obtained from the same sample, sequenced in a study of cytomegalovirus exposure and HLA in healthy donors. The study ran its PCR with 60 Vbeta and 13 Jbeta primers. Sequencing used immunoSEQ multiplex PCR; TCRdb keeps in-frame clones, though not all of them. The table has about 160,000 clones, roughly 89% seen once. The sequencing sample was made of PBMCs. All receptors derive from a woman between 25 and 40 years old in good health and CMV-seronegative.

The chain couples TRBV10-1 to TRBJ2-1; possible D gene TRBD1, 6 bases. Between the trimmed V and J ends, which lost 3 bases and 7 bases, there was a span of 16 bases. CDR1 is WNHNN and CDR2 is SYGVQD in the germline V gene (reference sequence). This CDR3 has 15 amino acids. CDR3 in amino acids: CASSERLQGWNEQFF. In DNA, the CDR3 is TGCGCCAGCAGTGAACGTCTCCAGGGGTGGAATGAGCAGTTCTTC.

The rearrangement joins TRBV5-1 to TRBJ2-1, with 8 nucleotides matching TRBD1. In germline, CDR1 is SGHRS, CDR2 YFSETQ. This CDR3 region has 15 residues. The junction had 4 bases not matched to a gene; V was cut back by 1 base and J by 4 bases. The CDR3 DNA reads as TGCGCCAGCAGCTTGACGGGACAGGAGTACAATGAGCAGTTCTTC. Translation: CASSLTGQEYNEQFF.

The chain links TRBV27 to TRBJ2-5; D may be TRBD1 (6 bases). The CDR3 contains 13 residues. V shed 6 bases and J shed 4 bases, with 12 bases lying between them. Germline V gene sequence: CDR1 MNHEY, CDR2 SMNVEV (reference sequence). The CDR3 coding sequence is TGTGCCAGCAGCTACTCAGGGGTAGAGACCCAGTACTTC. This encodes CASSYSGVETQYF.

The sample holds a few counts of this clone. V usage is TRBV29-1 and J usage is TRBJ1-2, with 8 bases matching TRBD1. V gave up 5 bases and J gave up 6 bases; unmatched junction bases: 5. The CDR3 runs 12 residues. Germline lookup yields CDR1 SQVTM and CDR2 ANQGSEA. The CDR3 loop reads CSVQGARDGYTF. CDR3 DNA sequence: TGCAGCGTTCAGGGGGCGCGGGATGGCTACACCTTC.

This chain's CDR3 is CGQNLKGGANVLTF. The CDR3 DNA sequence: TGTGGACAGAACCTAAAAGGAGGGGCCAACGTCCTGACTTTC. This sequence joins TRBV7-9 and TRBJ2-6; D is possibly TRBD1 (5 bases). Germline CDR1 is SEHNR and CDR2 is FQNEAQ (reference sequence). This CDR3 has 14 residues.

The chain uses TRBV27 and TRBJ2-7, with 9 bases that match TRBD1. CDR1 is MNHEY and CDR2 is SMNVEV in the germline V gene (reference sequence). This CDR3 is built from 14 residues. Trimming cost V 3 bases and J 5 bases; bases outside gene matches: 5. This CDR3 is CASSLDRGGHEQYF. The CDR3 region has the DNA TGTGCCAGCAGTTTGGACAGGGGCGGCCACGAGCAGTACTTC.

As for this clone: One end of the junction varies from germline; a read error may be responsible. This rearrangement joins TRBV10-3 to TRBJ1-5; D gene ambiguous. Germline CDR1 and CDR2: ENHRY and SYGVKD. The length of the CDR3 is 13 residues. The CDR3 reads CAIGLMGNRPQHF. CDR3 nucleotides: TGTGCCATCGGCCTCATGGGCAATCGGCCCCAGCATTTT.

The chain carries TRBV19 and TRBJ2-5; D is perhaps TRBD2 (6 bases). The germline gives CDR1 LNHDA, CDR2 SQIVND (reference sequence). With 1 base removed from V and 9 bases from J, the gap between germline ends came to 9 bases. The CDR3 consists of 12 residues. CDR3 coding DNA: TGTGCCAGTAGTATAGGTCGGGGGTCCCAGTACTTC. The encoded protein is CASSIGRGSQYF.

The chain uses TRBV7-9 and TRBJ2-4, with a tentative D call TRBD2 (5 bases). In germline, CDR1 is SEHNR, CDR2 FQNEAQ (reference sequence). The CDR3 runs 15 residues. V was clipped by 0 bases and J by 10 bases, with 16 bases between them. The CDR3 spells CASSLAASAGVIQYF. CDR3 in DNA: TGTGCCAGCAGCTTAGCGGCATCCGCGGGTGTGATTCAGTACTTC.

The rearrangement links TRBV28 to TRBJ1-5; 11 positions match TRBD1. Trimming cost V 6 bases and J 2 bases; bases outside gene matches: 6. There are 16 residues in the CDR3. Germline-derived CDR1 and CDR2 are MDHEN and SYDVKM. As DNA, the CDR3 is TGTGCCAGCAGGGGACAGGGGGGAATTGGCAATCAGCCCCAGCATTTT. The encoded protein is CASRGQGGIGNQPQHF.

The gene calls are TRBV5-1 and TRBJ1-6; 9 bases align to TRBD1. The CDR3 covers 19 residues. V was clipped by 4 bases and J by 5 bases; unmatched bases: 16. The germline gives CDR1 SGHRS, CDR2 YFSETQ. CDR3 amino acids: CASSRREGTGPLNNSPLHF. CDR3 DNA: TGCGCCAGCAGCCGGAGGGAGGGGACAGGGCCCCTTAATAATTCACCCCTCCACTTT.

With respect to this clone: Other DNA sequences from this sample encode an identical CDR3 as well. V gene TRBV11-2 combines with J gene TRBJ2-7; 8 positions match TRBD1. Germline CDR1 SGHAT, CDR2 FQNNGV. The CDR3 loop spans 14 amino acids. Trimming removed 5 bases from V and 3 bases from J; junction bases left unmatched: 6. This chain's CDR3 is CASSLPGGLYEQYF. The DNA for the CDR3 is TGTGCCAGCAGCCTCCCAGGGGGCCTCTACGAGCAGTACTTC. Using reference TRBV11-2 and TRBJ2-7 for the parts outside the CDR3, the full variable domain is EAGVAQSPRYKIIEKRQSVAFWCNPISGHATLYWYQQILGQGPKLLIQFQNNGVVDDSQLPKDRFSAERLKGVDSTLKIQPAKLEDSAVYLCASSLPGGLYEQYFGPGTRLTVT.

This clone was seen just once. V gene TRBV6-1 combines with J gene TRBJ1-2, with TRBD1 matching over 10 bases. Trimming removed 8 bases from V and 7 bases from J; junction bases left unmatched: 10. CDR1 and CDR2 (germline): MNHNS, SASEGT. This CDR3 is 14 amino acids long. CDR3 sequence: CASEPGTGASGYTF. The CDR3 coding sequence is TGTGCCAGCGAACCGGGGACAGGGGCTTCTGGCTACACCTTC.

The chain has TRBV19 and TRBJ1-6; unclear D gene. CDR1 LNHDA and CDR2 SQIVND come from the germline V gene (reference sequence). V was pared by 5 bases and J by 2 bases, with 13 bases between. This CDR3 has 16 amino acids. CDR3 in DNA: TGTGCCAGTAGTGTCAAAGAGGGTCCCTATAATTCACCCCTCCACTTT. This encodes CASSVKEGPYNSPLHF.

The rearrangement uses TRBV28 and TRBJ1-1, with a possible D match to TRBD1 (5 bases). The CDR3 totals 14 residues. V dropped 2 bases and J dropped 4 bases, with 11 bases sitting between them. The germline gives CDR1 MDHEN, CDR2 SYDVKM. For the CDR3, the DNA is TGTGCCAGCAGTTTAGGGTTGGGGCCCACTGAAGCTTTCTTT. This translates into CASSLGLGPTEAFF. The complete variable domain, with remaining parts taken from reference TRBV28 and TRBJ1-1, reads DVKVTQSSRYLVKRTGEKVFLECVQDMDHENMFWYRQDPGLGLRLIYFSYDVKMKEKGDIPEGYSVSREKKERFSLILESASTNQTSMYLCASSLGLGPTEAFFGQGTRLTVV.

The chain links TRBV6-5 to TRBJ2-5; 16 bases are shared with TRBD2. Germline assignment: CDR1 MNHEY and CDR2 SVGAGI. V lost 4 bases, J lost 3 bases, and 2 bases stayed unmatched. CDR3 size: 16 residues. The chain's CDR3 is CASSSGTSGREETQYF. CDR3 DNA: TGTGCCAGCAGTTCTGGGACTAGCGGGAGGGAAGAGACCCAGTACTTC.

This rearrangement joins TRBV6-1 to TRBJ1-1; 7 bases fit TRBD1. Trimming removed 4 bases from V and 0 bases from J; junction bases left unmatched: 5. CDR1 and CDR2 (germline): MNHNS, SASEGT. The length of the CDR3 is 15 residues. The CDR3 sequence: CASSGRQGVNTEAFF. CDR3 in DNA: TGTGCCAGCAGTGGCCGACAGGGCGTGAACACTGAAGCTTTCTTT.

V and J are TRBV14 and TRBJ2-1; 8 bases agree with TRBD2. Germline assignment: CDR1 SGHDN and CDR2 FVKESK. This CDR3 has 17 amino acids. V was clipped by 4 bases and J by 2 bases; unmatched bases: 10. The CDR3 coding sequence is TGTGCCAGCAGCCTTATGCCCCCAGCGGGGGCCTACAATGAGCAGTTCTTC. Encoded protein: CASSLMPPAGAYNEQFF.

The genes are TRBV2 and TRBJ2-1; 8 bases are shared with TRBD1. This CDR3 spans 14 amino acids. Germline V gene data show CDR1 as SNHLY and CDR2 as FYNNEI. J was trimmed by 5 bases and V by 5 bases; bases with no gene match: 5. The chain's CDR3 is CASSFGQGDNEQFF. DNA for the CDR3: TGTGCCAGCAGTTTCGGACAGGGCGACAATGAGCAGTTCTTC.

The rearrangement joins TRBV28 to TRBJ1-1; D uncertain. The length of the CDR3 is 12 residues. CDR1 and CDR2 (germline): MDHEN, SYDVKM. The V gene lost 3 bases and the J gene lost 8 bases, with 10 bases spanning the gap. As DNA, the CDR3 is TGTGCCAGCAGTTTTTCCTTCTCCGAAGCTTTCTTT. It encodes CASSFSFSEAFF. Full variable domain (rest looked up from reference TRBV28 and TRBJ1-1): DVKVTQSSRYLVKRTGEKVFLECVQDMDHENMFWYRQDPGLGLRLIYFSYDVKMKEKGDIPEGYSVSREKKERFSLILESASTNQTSMYLCASSFSFSEAFFGQGTRLTVV.

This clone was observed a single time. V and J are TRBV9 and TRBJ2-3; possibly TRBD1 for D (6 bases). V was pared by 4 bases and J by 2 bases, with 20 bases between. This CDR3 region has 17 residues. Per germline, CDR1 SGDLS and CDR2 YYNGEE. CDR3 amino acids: CASSRSQGTQYTDTQYF. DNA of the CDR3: TGTGCCAGCAGCCGTTCCCAGGGGACCCAATACACAGATACGCAGTATTTT.

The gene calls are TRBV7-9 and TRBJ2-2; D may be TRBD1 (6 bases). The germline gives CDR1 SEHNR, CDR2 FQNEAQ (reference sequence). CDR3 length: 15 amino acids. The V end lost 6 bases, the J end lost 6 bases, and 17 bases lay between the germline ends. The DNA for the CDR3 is TGTGCCAGCAGTTCACAGGGTCGGGGCTCCGGGGAGCTGTTTTTT. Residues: CASSSQGRGSGELFF.

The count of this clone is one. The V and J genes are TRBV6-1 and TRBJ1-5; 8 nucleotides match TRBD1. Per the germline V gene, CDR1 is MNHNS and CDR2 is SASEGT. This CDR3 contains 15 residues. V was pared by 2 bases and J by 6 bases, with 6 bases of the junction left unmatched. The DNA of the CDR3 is TGTGCCAGCAGTGAACAGGGGGCGTTTATTCAGCCCCAGCATTTT. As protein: CASSEQGAFIQPQHF.

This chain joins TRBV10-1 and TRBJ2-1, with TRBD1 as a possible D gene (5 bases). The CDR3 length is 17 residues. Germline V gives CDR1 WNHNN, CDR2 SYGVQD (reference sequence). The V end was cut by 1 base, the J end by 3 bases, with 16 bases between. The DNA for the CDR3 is TGCGCCAGCAGTGAGTTAAGGGGTCCCTACTTCTACAATGAGCAGTTCTTC. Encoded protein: CASSELRGPYFYNEQFF.

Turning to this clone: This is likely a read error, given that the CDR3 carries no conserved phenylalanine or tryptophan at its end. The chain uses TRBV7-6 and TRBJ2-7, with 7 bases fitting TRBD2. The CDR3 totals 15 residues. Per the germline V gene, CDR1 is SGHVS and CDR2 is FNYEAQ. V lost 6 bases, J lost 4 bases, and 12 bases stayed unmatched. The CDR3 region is CASSPGAGVQYEQYL. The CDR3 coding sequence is TGTGCCAGCAGTCCCGGGGCGGGGGTACAATACGAGCAGTACCTC.

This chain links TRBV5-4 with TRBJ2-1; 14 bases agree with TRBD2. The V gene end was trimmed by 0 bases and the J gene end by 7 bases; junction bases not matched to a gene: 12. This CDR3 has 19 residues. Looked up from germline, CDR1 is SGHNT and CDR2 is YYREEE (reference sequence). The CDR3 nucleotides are TGTGCCAGCAGCTTGGACGGACTAGCGGGGGGTCGTTCTGGGAATGAGCAGTTCTTC. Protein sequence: CASSLDGLAGGRSGNEQFF.

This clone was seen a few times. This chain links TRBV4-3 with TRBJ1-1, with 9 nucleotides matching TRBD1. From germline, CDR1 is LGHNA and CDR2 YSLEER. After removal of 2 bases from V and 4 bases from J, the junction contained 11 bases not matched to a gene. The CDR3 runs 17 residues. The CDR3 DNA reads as TGCGCCAGCAGCCAACTCTCCGGGACAGGGACGGGCACTGAAGCTTTCTTT. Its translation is CASSQLSGTGTGTEAFF.

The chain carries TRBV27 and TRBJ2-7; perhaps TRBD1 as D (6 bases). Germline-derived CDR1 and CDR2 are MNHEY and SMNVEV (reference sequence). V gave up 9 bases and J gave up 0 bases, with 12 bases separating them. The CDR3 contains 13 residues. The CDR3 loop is CASRGTPSYEQYF. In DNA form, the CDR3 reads TGTGCCAGTAGGGGGACCCCCTCCTACGAGCAGTACTTC.

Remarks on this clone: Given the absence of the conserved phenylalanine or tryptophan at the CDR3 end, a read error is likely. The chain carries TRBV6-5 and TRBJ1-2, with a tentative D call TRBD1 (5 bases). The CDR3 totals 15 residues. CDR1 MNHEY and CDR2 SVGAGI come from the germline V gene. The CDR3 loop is CATSSIAAGRGGYTL. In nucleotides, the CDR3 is TGTGCCACCAGTTCCATTGCCGCAGGGAGGGGTGGCTACACCCTC.

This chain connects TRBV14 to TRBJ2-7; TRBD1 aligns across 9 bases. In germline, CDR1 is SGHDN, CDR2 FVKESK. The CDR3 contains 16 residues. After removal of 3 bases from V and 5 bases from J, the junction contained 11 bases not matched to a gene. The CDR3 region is CASSHPNRDRAHEQYF. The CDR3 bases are TGTGCCAGCAGCCACCCTAACCGGGACAGGGCCCACGAGCAGTACTTC.

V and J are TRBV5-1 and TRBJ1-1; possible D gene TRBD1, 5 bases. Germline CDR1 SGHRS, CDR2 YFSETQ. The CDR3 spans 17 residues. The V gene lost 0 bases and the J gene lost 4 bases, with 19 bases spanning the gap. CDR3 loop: CASSLGGGGARGTEAFF. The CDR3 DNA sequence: TGCGCCAGCAGCTTGGGAGGCGGTGGGGCGCGGGGCACTGAAGCTTTCTTT. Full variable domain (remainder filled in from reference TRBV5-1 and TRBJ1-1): KAGVTQTPRYLIKTRGQQVTLSCSPISGHRSVSWYQQTPGQGLQFLFEYFSETQRNKGNFPGRFSGRQFSNSRSEMNVSTLELGDSALYLCASSLGGGGARGTEAFFGQGTRLTVV.

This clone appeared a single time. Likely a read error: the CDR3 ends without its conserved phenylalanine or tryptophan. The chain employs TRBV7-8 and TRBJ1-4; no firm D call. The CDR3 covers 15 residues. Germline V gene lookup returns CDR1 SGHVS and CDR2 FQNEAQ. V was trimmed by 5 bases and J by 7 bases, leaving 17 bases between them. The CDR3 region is CASSEIRGVPEKLFV. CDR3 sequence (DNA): TGTGCCAGCAGCGAAATCCGGGGAGTACCTGAAAAACTGTTTGTT.